This T cell receptor beta chain emerged from a study of cytotoxic CD8 clonotypes in ibrutinib-treated CLL. Study-level points and caveats: Baseline clonality, above age-matched healthy donor levels, tracked circulating CD8+ T-cell counts. Among the clonotypes, public ones were uncommon and contracted or held stable on treatment.

After removal of 4 bases from V and 4 bases from J, the junction contained 7 bases not matched to a gene. The CDR3 has 16 amino acids. Germline-derived CDR1 and CDR2 are SGHKS and YYEKEE (reference sequence). The data were produced by immunoSEQ multiplex PCR, yet TCRdb's version contains in-frame clones alone and is incomplete. The sample lists fewer than 300,000 clones; approximately 76% were seen once. With regard to this clone: Its antigen is still unknown.

This receptor was obtained from a human donor with chronic lymphocytic leukemia. The genes are TRBV5-5 and TRBJ1-5; 11 bases align to TRBD1. The material sequenced was PBMCs, taken at disease progression, from a patient treated with ibrutinib. CDR3 loop: CASSPRTGGLNQPQHF. CDR3 coding DNA: TGTGCCAGCAGCCCGAGGACAGGGGGCCTTAATCAGCCCCAGCATTTT. The full variable domain, with the rest looked up from reference TRBV5-5 and TRBJ1-5, is DAGVTQSPTHLIKTRGQQVTLRCSPISGHKSVSWYQQVLGQGPQFIFQYYEKEERGRGNFPDRFSARQFPNYSSELNVNALLLGDSALYLCASSPRTGGLNQPQHFGDGTRLSIL.